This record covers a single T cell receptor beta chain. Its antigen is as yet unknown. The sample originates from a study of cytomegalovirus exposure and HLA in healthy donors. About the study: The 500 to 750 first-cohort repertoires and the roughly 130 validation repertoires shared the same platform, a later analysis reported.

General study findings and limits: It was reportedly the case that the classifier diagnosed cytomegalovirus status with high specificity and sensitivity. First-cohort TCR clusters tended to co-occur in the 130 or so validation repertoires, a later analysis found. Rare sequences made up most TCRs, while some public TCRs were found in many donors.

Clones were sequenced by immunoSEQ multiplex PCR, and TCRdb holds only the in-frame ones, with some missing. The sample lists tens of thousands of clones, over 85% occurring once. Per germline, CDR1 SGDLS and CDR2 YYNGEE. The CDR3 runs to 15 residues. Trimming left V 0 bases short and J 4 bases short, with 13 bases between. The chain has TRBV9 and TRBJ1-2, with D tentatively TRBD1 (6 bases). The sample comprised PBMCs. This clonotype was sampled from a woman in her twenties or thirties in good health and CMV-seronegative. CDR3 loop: CASSVGTGTSYGYTF. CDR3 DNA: TGTGCCAGCAGCGTAGGTACAGGGACCTCCTATGGCTACACCTTC.